This section outlines one TCR beta chain sequence together with its context. The antigen remains undetermined. The source of the sample is a study of cytomegalovirus exposure and HLA in healthy donors. At the level of the study: Genetic ancestry analysis placed around four fifths of the approximately 400 donors that were genotyped in the Caucasian-associated cluster.

Whole-study findings and limits: For presence/absence analyses, sequencing depth was assumed to be roughly uniform across donors. What a later analysis showed was that several of the most significant clusters appeared linked to common viral pathogens.

Primers for the PCR totalled 60 Vbeta and 13 Jbeta. The assay was immunoSEQ multiplex PCR, and TCRdb's table has in-frame clones only and misses some. Its table records around 100,000 clones. As for the donors, each was a healthy bone marrow donor. This CDR3 is 14 amino acids long. The V gene end was trimmed by 5 bases and the J gene end by 4 bases; junction bases not matched to a gene: 3. CDR1 is SNHLY, CDR2 FYNNEI, per germline. This sequence originates from a man in his forties or fifties in good health and CMV-seropositive. The chain carries TRBV2 and TRBJ2-2, with TRBD2 identical over 8 bases. The sequenced sample was PBMCs. CDR3 DNA sequence: TGTGCCAGCAGTATTCGGGGGGGCACCGGGGAGCTGTTTTTT. Its translation: CASSIRGGTGELFF. The variable domain in full, completed from reference TRBV2 and TRBJ2-2, reads EPEVTQTPSHQVTQMGQEVILRCVPISNHLYFYWYRQILGQKVEFLVSFYNNEISEKSEIFDDQFSVERPDGSNFTLKIRSTKLEDSAMYFCASSIRGGTGELFFGEGSRLTVL.